This TCR beta chain is from a study of OX40 agonist ivuxolimab in advanced cancers. With regard to the full study: The costimulatory receptor OX40 (CD134) was targeted by ivuxolimab, a fully human IgG2 agonistic monoclonal antibody. Partial responses occurred in three dose-escalation patients, of whom one had hepatocellular carcinoma and two had cutaneous melanoma. Patients were allowed to have had prior anti-PD-1, anti-PD-L1 or anti-CTLA-4 therapy, and approximately 40% of the dose-escalation patients had been treated with checkpoint inhibitors. The purpose of peripheral TCRbeta sequencing was to test whether ivuxolimab changed TCR sequence diversity and led to clonal T-cell expansion. Among the approximately 50 dose-escalation patients, around 20 had hepatocellular carcinoma, about 15 melanoma, 9 renal cell carcinoma and 9 head and neck cancer. The paper describes the monotherapy dose-escalation part (N of about 50 patients) of the phase I trial of ivuxolimab. A male proportion of 82.7% and a mean age of around 60 years, ranging from 23 to 79, were recorded for the dose-escalation cohort. Intravenous ivuxolimab was administered to patients every 2 weeks at six dose levels: 0.01, 0.1, 0.3, 1.5, 3 and 10 mg/kg.

On this clone itself: Its antigen remains unidentified. No quality values exist for individual bases; no much larger clone is one base distant.

The full study reports these points: Low levels of normalized T-cell clonal expansion were also seen in some patients who did not respond. The antigen specificity of the clonally expanded peripheral T cells was not determined. Clonal expansion of both CD4+ and CD8+ blood T cells was observed from baseline to week 6 at doses 0.1 to 3.0 mg/kg. In partial responders in the 0.1-3.0 mg/kg groups, normalized peripheral clonal expansion was found to be among the lowest, especially among CD8+ T cells. After ivuxolimab, expanded clones were on average more numerous among CD8+ T cells than among CD4+ T cells.

The trial excluded patients who had a history of autoimmune disease or were on systemic immunosuppression. Peripheral blood for TCR sequencing was collected from all dose cohorts at baseline, on cycle 4 day 1, and on cycle 7 day 1. Samples were obtained from an open-label, multicenter, first-in-human phase I dose-escalation trial of ivuxolimab. Adults with locally advanced or metastatic head and neck squamous cell, hepatocellular, melanoma or renal cell carcinoma were enrolled in the trial. CD4+ and CD8+ T cells were sorted separately from peripheral blood before TCR sequencing. The CDR1 and CDR2 encoded by the germline V gene (reference sequence) are WNHNN and SYGVQD. Trimming takes 0 bases from V and 4 bases from J, and the germline ends sit 3 bases apart. Measured from the cysteine to the phenylalanine, the CDR3 is 13 residues long. CDR3 DNA only is kept here, 39 bases in frame from base 1. Genomic DNA was extracted from sorted cells for sequencing of the TCRbeta CDR3 region. TCRbeta CDR3 regions were sequenced using the immunoSEQ Assay. TCRdb re-hosts the immuneACCESS table, in-frame sequences only. Its copies lack some clones; in the studies checked, an unresolved V gene accounts for under half of them, and the cause for the rest is not known. This sample lists about 52,000 clones; over 70% were detected once. Jointly, the top ten make up around 12% of the sample.

The sequence was collected from an adult with an advanced solid tumor such as melanoma, head and neck, liver or kidney cancer. Here the sequenced sample was CD4+ or CD8+ T cells sorted from blood, taken in a trial of the OX40 agonist ivuxolimab. The receptor chain draws on TRBV10-1 and TRBJ2-2, with the D gene not clear enough to name. CDR3 loop: CASSESATGELFF. The DNA is as follows: TGCGCCAGCAGTGAGTCGGCCACCGGGGAGCTGTTTTTT.